The present T cell receptor beta chain was sequenced within a study of T cells in Graves' hyperthyroidism and ophthalmopathy. Graves' hyperthyroidism was deemed stable absent ophthalmopathy progression within 18 months. Patients between 18 and 65 years old had hyperthyroidism, newly diagnosed and lasting under 2 months. Per the germline V gene, CDR1 is SGHDT and CDR2 is YYEEEE. After removal of 2 bases from V and 5 bases from J, the junction contained 7 bases not matched to a gene. CDR3 length: 15 residues. Broader study findings: Stable hyperthyroidism was separated from ophthalmopathy by a model based on 13 V-J features.

This clonotype was observed at least ten times. Antigen specificity is unknown. The CDR3 regions of TCR beta were amplified from RNA transcripts. Using the HTBI primer set, a first-round RT-PCR was run on the TCR CDR3. A single record per CDR3 protein comes from TCRdb applying MiXCR to the multiplex PCR reads. The sample yields fewer than 550,000 distinct CDR3 sequences, approximately 14% seen once. This clonotype was obtained from a woman aged 18-29 years with Graves' hyperthyroidism. The chain combines TRBV5-6 with TRBJ2-7; 10 bases fit TRBD1. Sequencing input: blood. CDR3 in amino acids: CASSFKGQGFHEQYF. Here the CDR3 DNA reads TGTGCCAGCAGCTTTAAGGGACAGGGGTTTCACGAGCAGTACTTC.